The subject of this entry is one TCR beta chain. No antigen is known for it. The V segment lost 0 bases and the J segment 2 bases; nucleotides outside the gene matches: 5. The V gene's germline CDR1 is SGHRS and CDR2 YFSETQ. The CDR3 contains 15 residues. Clones were sequenced by immunoSEQ multiplex PCR, and TCRdb holds only the in-frame ones, with some missing. The data contain 980,000 or so clones, 60% to 85% of them singletons. These data belong to a study of shared clonotypes between healthy human individuals. Turning to the study itself: The study used three CD4 naive, three CD4 memory, two CD8 naive and one CD8 memory plate per donor. Study results and caveats: Across a handful of donors, naive CD4 shared around 5.4%, naive CD8 around 3.8%, memory CD4 roughly 2.4%, memory CD8 0.35% to 0.5%. Generation probabilities of non-shared clonotypes were lower (relative to those shared by all four donors).

The TCR originated in a man between 18 and 29 years old in good health. The J gene is TRBJ2-7, the V gene TRBV5-1; 7 nucleotides line up with TRBD1. Sequencing was performed on memory CD4+ T cells sorted from blood. The subset: CD45RA-negative fraction. CDR3 DNA sequence: TGCGCCAGCAGCTTGGAGACAGGGAACGCCTACGAGCAGTACTTC. It translates to CASSLETGNAYEQYF.